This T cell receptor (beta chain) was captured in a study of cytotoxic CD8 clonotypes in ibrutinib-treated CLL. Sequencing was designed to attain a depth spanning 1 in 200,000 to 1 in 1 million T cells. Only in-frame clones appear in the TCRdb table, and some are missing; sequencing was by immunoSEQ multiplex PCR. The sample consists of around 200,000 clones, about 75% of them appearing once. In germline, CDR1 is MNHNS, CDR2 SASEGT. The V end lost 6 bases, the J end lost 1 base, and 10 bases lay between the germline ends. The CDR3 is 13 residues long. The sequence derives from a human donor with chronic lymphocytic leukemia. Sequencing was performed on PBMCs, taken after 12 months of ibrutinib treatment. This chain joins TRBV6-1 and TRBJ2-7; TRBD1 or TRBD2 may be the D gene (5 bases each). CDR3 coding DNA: TGTGCCAGCAGGGGGGAAGGATCCTACGAGCAGTACTTC. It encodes CASRGEGSYEQYF.